The 31 T cell receptor beta chains given below trace back to one sample, sequenced in a study of blood T cells in healthy people across ages. Then a second PCR, running about 6 to 12 cycles, was carried out with a sample-barcoded 5' primer and a J-beta primer mix. TCRdb analysed the 5' RACE reads with MiXCR anew, one entry per CDR3 protein. The data show around 1,000,000 distinct CDR3 sequences, 20% to 25% seen once. These same data were also listed under a study on T cells of mothers and their children.

The sequencing input was blood. Receptor source: a girl aged 2-10 years in good health.

This clonotype has only a few counts. DNA of the CDR3: TGCAGTGCTAGGGGGCGGGGCGAGCAGTACTTC. It translates to CSARGRGEQYF. The V gene is TRBV20-1, the J gene TRBJ2-7, with D possibly being TRBD2 (6 bases). The CDR3 covers 11 residues. CDR1 DFQATT and CDR2 SNEGSKA come from the germline V gene (reference sequence). The V gene lost 3 bases and the J gene lost 6 bases, with 9 bases spanning the gap.

In the case of this clonotype: One end of the junction is discordant with germline, which a read error may explain. This chain links TRBV5-1 with TRBJ2-7; weak D call: TRBD2 (5 bases). Germline assignment: CDR1 SGHRS and CDR2 YFSETQ. The CDR3 spans 14 residues. Written as DNA, the CDR3 is TGCGCCGGCAGCCGCTCCGGGGTAGGGAACGAGCAGTACTTC. Translation: CAGSRSGVGNEQYF.

This clonotype has more than one count but fewer than ten. V usage is TRBV5-5 and J usage is TRBJ2-5, with TRBD1 matching 7 bases. The last part of the DNA fits TRBJ2-7 better; the J call may be wrong. The CDR3 covers 16 residues. The germline gives CDR1 SGHKS, CDR2 YYEKEE (reference sequence). CDR3 amino acids: CASSLAGGGLTYEQYF. The CDR3 bases are TGTGCCAGCAGCTTGGCAGGGGGTGGGCTAACCTACGAGCAGTACTTC.

The chain is built from TRBV20-1 and TRBJ1-2, with D uncertain. Germline lookup yields CDR1 DFQATT and CDR2 SNEGSKA (reference sequence). This CDR3 is built from 15 residues. V was clipped by 0 bases and J by 3 bases, with 14 bases between them. The CDR3 DNA sequence: TGCAGTGCTAGAGAGGTGGCGGGGTTGGACTATGGCTACACCTTC. Translating gives CSAREVAGLDYGYTF.

This clonotype has just a few counts. The chain is built from TRBV28 and TRBJ2-1; possibly TRBD1 for D (6 bases). V gave up 4 bases and J gave up 10 bases, with 20 bases separating them. Germline V gene sequence: CDR1 MDHEN, CDR2 SYDVKM. The CDR3 extends over 15 amino acids. CDR3 amino acids: CASSSGGINSGEQFF. The CDR3 DNA reads TGTGCCAGCAGTTCTGGGGGCATCAACTCCGGGGAGCAGTTCTTC.

The rearrangement joins TRBV28 to TRBJ2-1; D tentatively fits TRBD1 or TRBD2 (5 bases each). This CDR3 has 14 amino acids. CDR1 and CDR2 from the germline V gene are MDHEN and SYDVKM. Deletions cut 7 bases from V and 3 bases from J, with 13 bases between. In DNA form, the CDR3 reads TGTGCCAGCACCGGTGGGGGATACTACAATGAGCAGTTCTTC. Translating gives CASTGGGYYNEQFF. Based on the CDR3 plus reference TRBV28 and TRBJ2-1, the full variable domain is DVKVTQSSRYLVKRTGEKVFLECVQDMDHENMFWYRQDPGLGLRLIYFSYDVKMKEKGDIPEGYSVSREKKERFSLILESASTNQTSMYLCASTGGGYYNEQFFGPGTRLTVL.

The chain couples TRBV19 to TRBJ2-1; TRBD2 is a possible D gene (6 bases). Germline CDR1 LNHDA, CDR2 SQIVND (reference sequence). V was clipped by 4 bases and J by 4 bases, with 17 bases between them. The CDR3 runs to 16 residues. The CDR3, as DNA: TGTGCCAGTAGTACCCTCCCCCGGGGGAATTACAATGAGCAGTTCTTC. Translated: CASSTLPRGNYNEQFF.

The chain is built from TRBV15 and TRBJ2-3; 7 bases match TRBD2. Germline V lookup: CDR1 LNHNV, CDR2 YYDKDF (reference sequence). This CDR3 has 16 amino acids. J gave up 6 bases and V 1 base, and 10 bases lay outside the gene matches. CDR3 DNA: TGTGCCACCAGCAGAGGCGAGCGGGAATTCGTCGATACGCAGTATTTT. Protein: CATSRGEREFVDTQYF. The full variable domain, its missing parts supplied by reference TRBV15 and TRBJ2-3, is DAMVIQNPRYQVTQFGKPVTLSCSQTLNHNVMYWYQQKSSQAPKLLFHYYDKDFNNEADTPDNFQSRRPNTSFCFLDIRSPGLGDTAMYLCATSRGEREFVDTQYFGPGTRLTVL.

The chain links TRBV20-1 to TRBJ2-3; the match to TRBD2 covers 7 bases. The CDR3 consists of 15 residues. CDR1 and CDR2 (germline): DFQATT, SNEGSKA (reference sequence). V gave up 6 bases and J gave up 4 bases; unmatched junction bases: 13. This CDR3 reads CSALGGSRTPDTQYF. Here the CDR3 DNA reads TGCAGTGCCCTGGGCGGGAGCCGCACACCAGATACGCAGTATTTT.

This clonotype has just a few counts. This sequence joins TRBV10-1 and TRBJ2-3; D is ambiguous. The CDR3 has 14 amino acids. The germline CDR1 and CDR2 sequences are WNHNN and SYGVQD (reference sequence). Between the trimmed V and J ends, which lost 8 bases and 0 bases, there was a span of 12 bases. This CDR3 reads CASADGASTDTQYF. As DNA, the CDR3 is TGCGCCAGCGCCGACGGTGCTAGCACAGATACGCAGTATTTT.

The chain links TRBV24-1 to TRBJ1-1, with D possibly being TRBD1 (6 bases). V dropped 3 bases and J dropped 10 bases, with 14 bases sitting between them. There are 13 residues in the CDR3. CDR1 KGHDR and CDR2 SFDVKD come from the germline V gene. The CDR3 is CATSDERGSAAFF. CDR3 coding DNA: TGTGCCACCAGTGATGAGAGGGGGTCTGCAGCTTTCTTT.

This clonotype was picked up a small number of times. Compared with germline, one end of the junction differs, possibly owing to a read error. The rearrangement links TRBV5-1 to TRBJ2-6; no clear D. The length of the CDR3 is 14 residues. CDR1 and CDR2 (germline): SGHRS, YFSETQ. CDR3 in amino acids: CASSFVSGANVLTF. CDR3 bases: TGTGCCAGCAGCTTCGTCTCTGGGGCCAACGTCCTGACTTTC.

The CDR3 nucleotides are TGTGCCAGCAGCTTAAGAGTCCGCAGCGAAGAGACCCAGTACTTC. Translation gives CASSLRVRSEETQYF. This rearrangement joins TRBV13 to TRBJ2-5; D is undetermined. Trimming stripped 2 bases from V and 3 bases from J, with 13 bases between. The CDR3 has 15 amino acids. In germline, CDR1 is PRHDT, CDR2 FYEKMQ (reference sequence).

The J gene is TRBJ1-4, the V gene TRBV7-8, with 11 bases matching TRBD1. The germline CDR1 and CDR2 sequences are SGHVS and FQNEAQ. The junction had 11 bases not matched to a gene; V was cut back by 4 bases and J by 7 bases. The CDR3 has 17 amino acids. CDR3 sequence: CASSSTRDRGRSEKLFF. CDR3 DNA sequence: TGTGCCAGCAGCTCTACCCGGGACAGGGGGAGGAGTGAAAAACTGTTTTTT.

The gene calls are TRBV4-2 and TRBJ2-1; 8 nucleotides agree with TRBD2. The J call may be faulty, since TRBJ2-5 better matches the DNA end. CDR1 is LGHNA and CDR2 is YNFKEQ in the germline V gene. The CDR3 runs 15 residues. CDR3 DNA: TGTGCCAGCAGCCAAGATCCGGGACTAGGGGAGACCCAGTACTTC. This codes for CASSQDPGLGETQYF.

This rearrangement joins TRBV28 to TRBJ2-4; 7 bases fit TRBD1. Germline V gene sequence: CDR1 MDHEN, CDR2 SYDVKM. The CDR3 length is 13 residues. Losses at the gene ends were 4 bases for V and 4 bases for J; bases not matched to a gene: 1. CDR3 sequence reads: CASSSGQKNIQYF. The CDR3 DNA follows: TGTGCCAGCAGTTCGGGACAGAAAAACATTCAGTACTTC. The variable domain in full, completed from reference TRBV28 and TRBJ2-4, reads DVKVTQSSRYLVKRTGEKVFLECVQDMDHENMFWYRQDPGLGLRLIYFSYDVKMKEKGDIPEGYSVSREKKERFSLILESASTNQTSMYLCASSSGQKNIQYFGAGTRLSVL.

In its sample, this clonotype was seen a few times. This chain links TRBV7-2 with TRBJ2-3; a weak D match, TRBD2 (6 bases). Trimming removed 3 bases from V and 4 bases from J, with 14 bases in between. The CDR3 runs to 15 residues. Germline V gene lookup returns CDR1 SGHTA and CDR2 FQGNSA. The CDR3 region is CASSLPDYSADTQYF. CDR3 coding DNA: TGTGCCAGCAGCTTGCCGGACTACTCAGCAGATACGCAGTATTTT.

Only a few counts were recorded for this clonotype. The rearrangement joins TRBV4-2 to TRBJ2-7, with D perhaps TRBD2 (5 bases). Germline assignment: CDR1 LGHNA and CDR2 YNFKEQ. The ends were cut back, 2 bases at V and 0 bases at J, with 8 bases in the middle. This CDR3 region has 14 residues. CDR3 sequence (DNA): TGTGCCAGCAGCCAACGAGGGAACTCCTACGAGCAGTACTTC. Its translation is CASSQRGNSYEQYF.

This clonotype was found many times. The chain uses TRBV4-3 and TRBJ2-2; D is unclear. The CDR3 loop spans 14 amino acids. CDR1 and CDR2 (germline): LGHNA, YSLEER. V lost 4 bases and J lost 5, with 11 bases in between. As DNA, the CDR3 is TGCGCCAGCAGCCTAAGTCGGGTGACCGGGGAGCTGTTTTTT. This encodes CASSLSRVTGELFF.

This clonotype was observed a handful of times. The V and J genes are TRBV4-3 and TRBJ2-1; 9 nucleotides agree with TRBD2. The end of the DNA aligns better with TRBJ2-7, so the J call may be wrong. The CDR3 has 15 residues. CDR1 and CDR2 (germline): LGHNA, YSLEER. CDR3 sequence (DNA): TGCGCCAGCAGCCAAGTTGCGGGGGGGTTTTACGAGCAGTACTTC. Protein: CASSQVAGGFYEQYF.

This clonotype was counted between two and nine times. The V call is TRBV6-6, the J call TRBJ1-2; no clear D gene. Trimming took off 6 bases at V and 4 bases at J, with 15 bases between the two ends. This CDR3 is built from 14 residues. From germline, CDR1 is MNHNY and CDR2 SVGAGI (reference sequence). The CDR3 reads CASSLSLLTYGYTF. The CDR3, as DNA: TGTGCCAGCAGCCTATCTCTACTAACCTATGGCTACACCTTC.

V gene TRBV4-2 combines with J gene TRBJ1-1; 9 bases map to TRBD1. Germline lookup yields CDR1 LGHNA and CDR2 YNFKEQ. V lost 3 bases, J lost 10 bases, and 6 bases stayed unmatched. The CDR3 is 13 amino acids. The CDR3 DNA sequence: TGTGCCAGCAGCCAGGGGACAGGGATCGGAGCTTTCTTT. Protein sequence: CASSQGTGIGAFF.

The V gene is TRBV7-3, the J gene TRBJ2-1; D is uncertain. The CDR3 is 14 amino acids. Germline values: CDR1 SGHTA, CDR2 FQGTGA. With 5 bases removed from V and 6 bases from J, the gap between germline ends came to 14 bases. This CDR3 is CASSLIDGVNEQFF. The CDR3 DNA sequence: TGTGCCAGCAGCCTTATCGACGGCGTCAATGAGCAGTTCTTC.

The table lists this clonotype with a few counts. CDR3 DNA: TGTGCCAGCAGCGGGGTCGGACAGCTCACAGATACGCAGTATTTT. It translates to CASSGVGQLTDTQYF. V is TRBV5-4 and J is TRBJ2-3; possibly TRBD1 for D (6 bases). The CDR3 consists of 15 residues. Germline CDR1 SGHNT, CDR2 YYREEE (reference sequence). Trimming shortened V by 4 bases and J by 2 bases, and 14 bases separated the two germline ends.

This clonotype has a handful of counts. V and J are TRBV29-1 and TRBJ2-1, with D hard to call. The J call is in doubt because the DNA end fits TRBJ2-5 better. Per germline, CDR1 SQVTM and CDR2 ANQGSEA. This CDR3 comprises 12 residues. The CDR3 DNA is TGCAGCGTTCAGAGAAGCCGAGAGACCCAGTACTTC. As protein: CSVQRSRETQYF.

This chain connects TRBV7-9 to TRBJ1-2; TRBD1 matches 8 bases. The CDR3 extends over 14 amino acids. V trimming: 5 bases; J trimming: 3 bases; junction bases outside the gene matches: 5. CDR1 and CDR2 (germline): SEHNR, FQNEAQ (reference sequence). CDR3 nucleotide sequence: TGTGCCAGCAGCATGGGACAGGCAGACTATGGCTACACCTTC. It specifies CASSMGQADYGYTF.

This clonotype was seen a handful of times. This chain links TRBV7-2 with TRBJ2-7, with TRBD2 matching over 13 bases. Germline loops: CDR1 SGHTA, CDR2 FQGNSA. The CDR3 totals 18 residues. The V segment lost 5 bases and the J segment 2 bases; nucleotides outside the gene matches: 12. The CDR3 region is CASSLDSVGTSGTYEQYF. The CDR3 coding sequence is TGTGCCAGCAGCCTTGACTCGGTCGGGACTAGCGGGACCTACGAGCAGTACTTC.

This clonotype was detected a few times. The CDR3 DNA reads as TGTGCCAGCACAAAACAGGGCTACGAGCAGTACTTC. It specifies CASTKQGYEQYF. The chain carries TRBV28 and TRBJ2-7; maybe TRBD1 (6 bases). CDR1 MDHEN and CDR2 SYDVKM come from the germline V gene. This CDR3 has 12 residues. V was trimmed by 7 bases and J by 3 bases, leaving 10 bases between them.

This clonotype was seen a handful of times. This sequence joins TRBV6-2 or TRBV6-3 and TRBJ2-7; possibly TRBD1 for D (7 bases). CDR3 length equals 13 residues. V lost 5 bases and J 3 bases, leaving 11 bases between the germline ends. Germline CDR1 is MNHEY and CDR2 is SVGEGT. CDR3 amino acids: CASSAGQFYEQYF. CDR3 sequence (DNA): TGTGCCAGCAGTGCGGGACAGTTCTACGAGCAGTACTTC.

The rearrangement links TRBV12-3 or TRBV12-4 to TRBJ2-1, with 7 bases aligning to TRBD2. Germline trimming cut 4 bases from V and 9 bases from J; bases unmatched to any gene: 12. The CDR3 is 15 amino acids. The CDR3 DNA is TGTGCCAGCAGTTCCTGGGAGCGGGGTGTGGGTGAGCAGTTCTTC. This translates into CASSSWERGVGEQFF.

This clonotype showed up just a few times. V usage is TRBV4-1 and J usage is TRBJ2-7; possible D gene TRBD1, 6 bases. The CDR3 covers 15 residues. CDR1 is MGHRA and CDR2 is YSYEKL in the germline V gene. Trimming took off 0 bases at V and 7 bases at J, with 16 bases between the two ends. The CDR3 sequence: CASSQDGTPPLEQYF. As DNA, the CDR3 is TGCGCCAGCAGCCAAGATGGGACACCCCCGCTGGAGCAGTACTTC.